This is a list of T cell receptor beta chains from one sample in a study of OX40 agonist ivuxolimab in advanced cancers. Assay used: immunoSEQ multiplex PCR; TCRdb lists only in-frame clones, some missing. Of fewer than 80,000 clones in the sample, less than 85% were seen once. The sample in question was CD4+ or CD8+ T cells sorted from blood, obtained in a trial of the OX40 agonist ivuxolimab. These receptors all stem from an adult with an advanced solid tumor such as melanoma, head and neck, liver or kidney cancer. Both conserved end residues are part of each CDR3. The D gene is left open where the match is weak. The size field is filled for only some rows; it gives once, few, many or a size class.

-,-,TRBV28,TRBJ1-5,TGTGCCAGCAGTTTATTCGGCATCAGGACGTCCCAGCCCCAGCATTTT,CASSLFGIRTSQPQHF
-,TRBD2,TRBV11-2,TRBJ2-3,TGTGCCAGCAGCCAGGGACTAGAGAATACGCAGTATTTT,CASSQGLENTQYF
once,-,TRBV13,TRBJ2-7,TGTGCCAGCAGCCTGGGGAGATCGAGCTCCTACGAGCAGTACTTC,CASSLGRSSSYEQYF
-,TRBD1,TRBV6-6,TRBJ2-2,TGTGCCAGCAGTACCACAGGGGCCGGGGAGCTGTTTTTT,CASSTTGAGELFF
-,TRBD1,TRBV5-4,TRBJ1-1,TGTGCCAGCAGCCTCGGGACAGGGGGACGGTACACTGAAGCTTTCTTT,CASSLGTGGRYTEAFF
-,TRBD2,TRBV4-3,TRBJ2-1,TGCGCCAGCAGCCAAGATCCCCGAGCTAGCGGCAACAATGAGCAGTTCTTC,CASSQDPRASGNNEQFF
-,TRBD2,TRBV6-5,TRBJ2-7,TGTGCCAGCAGCACCACTAGCGGGGGGGGGTACGAGCAGTACTTC,CASSTTSGGGYEQYF
-,-,TRBV9,TRBJ2-3,TGTGCCAGCAGCGGGACCGGGACAAATACGCAGTATTTT,CASSGTGTNTQYF
medium-sized,-,TRBV7-9,TRBJ1-6,TGTGCCAGCGGGGAGGGAGCGGACTATAATTCACCCCTCCACTTT,CASGEGADYNSPLHF
-,TRBD2,TRBV4-2,TRBJ2-7,TGTGCCAGCAGCCACGGTTCCCCCCTCGCCGCGGGAGGATCCTACGAGCAGTACTTC,CASSHGSPLAAGGSYEQYF
once,TRBD1,TRBV7-2,TRBJ2-1,TGTGCCAGCAGCCTGACAGGGGACTCTTACAATGAGCAGTTCTTC,CASSLTGDSYNEQFF
-,-,TRBV30,TRBJ1-1,TGTGCCTGGAGTGTCGCGGCAGGGGAAACTGAAGCTTTCTTT,CAWSVAAGETEAFF
-,-,TRBV11-3,TRBJ2-3,TGTGCCAGCAGCTCCGCCCAACTTGGGATAGCGGCCACAGATACGCAGTATTTT,CASSSAQLGIAATDTQYF
-,-,TRBV12-5,TRBJ1-1,TGTGCTAGTGGCCAAGGGGGAACTGAAGCTTTCTTT,CASGQGGTEAFF
-,TRBD2,TRBV11-2,TRBJ2-5,TGTGCCAGCAGCCGATGGGGAGCGGGGGCACAAGAGACCCAGTACTTC,CASSRWGAGAQETQYF
-,-,TRBV19,TRBJ2-3,TGTGCCAGTAGTATAGGGGTGGACTACACAGATACGCAGTATTTT,CASSIGVDYTDTQYF
-,-,TRBV6-6,TRBJ2-3,TGTGCCAGCAGTTACCCGAAGGGGGTTGGGACAGATACGCAGTATTTT,CASSYPKGVGTDTQYF
-,-,TRBV6-6,TRBJ2-7,TGTGCCAGCAGCCTCGGCTTCGGGAGTAACTACGAGCAGTACTTC,CASSLGFGSNYEQYF
-,-,TRBV11-2,TRBJ2-7,TGTGCCAGCAGCTTGGTGGTCGGCGAGCAGTACTTC,CASSLVVGEQYF
-,TRBD1,TRBV30,TRBJ1-1,TGTGCCTGGAGTACCCCCGGGACAGGGACAGCTTTCTTT,CAWSTPGTGTAFF
-,TRBD1,TRBV28,TRBJ1-6,TGTGCCAGCAGTTTAGATCCGACAGGGTTTGGGAATTCACCCCTCCACTTT,CASSLDPTGFGNSPLHF
-,-,TRBV18,TRBJ2-2,TGTGCCAGCTCACCACCTGTCACAGGGAGGACCGGGGAGCTGTTTTTT,CASSPPVTGRTGELFF
-,-,TRBV19,TRBJ1-4,TGTGCCAGTAGTATCGGGCGGGCGTCAACTAATGAAAAACTGTTTTTT,CASSIGRASTNEKLFF
-,-,TRBV19,TRBJ2-7,TGTGCCAGTAGTATTCGTCCAGATAACTACGAGCAGTACTTC,CASSIRPDNYEQYF
-,-,TRBV11-2,TRBJ2-1,TGTGCCAGCAGCTTACCCGGGACGGTATACAATGAGCAGTTCTTC,CASSLPGTVYNEQFF
-,TRBD2,TRBV5-6,TRBJ2-7,TGTGCCAGCAACCCGGGGAGGGTCTACGAGCAGTACTTC,CASNPGRVYEQYF
-,-,TRBV6-5,TRBJ1-1,TGTGCCAGCAGGAATTTGGGCCGGAACACTGAAGCTTTCTTT,CASRNLGRNTEAFF
-,-,TRBV21-1,TRBJ1-2,TGTGCCAGCAGCAAAGGGGGACAAAGCTATGGCTACACCTTC,CASSKGGQSYGYTF
-,TRBD1,TRBV5-3,TRBJ2-7,TGTGCCAGAAGCTTAGCCCCTCGGGACAGGGTGAACGAGCAGTACTTC,CARSLAPRDRVNEQYF
-,TRBD1,TRBV6-6,TRBJ1-5,TGTGCCAGCAGTGCCCCGGGACAGAACAATCAGCCCCAGCATTTT,CASSAPGQNNQPQHF
-,TRBD1,TRBV4-2,TRBJ1-1,TGTGCCAGCAGCCACAGAGCCGGGACAGGGGCGAACACTGAAGCTTTCTTT,CASSHRAGTGANTEAFF
-,-,TRBV25-1,TRBJ2-1,TGTGCCAGCAGTGACCCGACGGGGTACAATGAGCAGTTCTTC,CASSDPTGYNEQFF
-,TRBD2,TRBV7-3,TRBJ2-3,TGTGCCAGCAGCTTGACAGGGACTAGCGGGTTTTACACAGATACGCAGTATTTT,CASSLTGTSGFYTDTQYF
-,-,TRBV29-1,TRBJ2-5,TGCAGCGTGGGGGGCAGACAGGGTCAGGGGGAGACCCAGTACTTC,CSVGGRQGQGETQYF
few,-,TRBV19,TRBJ2-1,TGTGCCAGTAGTCTCCGGAGGAGGGGGCATGGTGAGCAGTTCTTC,CASSLRRRGHGEQFF
few,TRBD2,TRBV2,TRBJ2-3,TGTGCCAGCAGAGCACTAGCGGGTTCAGATACGCAGTATTTT,CASRALAGSDTQYF
-,TRBD2,TRBV5-5,TRBJ2-3,TGTGCCAGCAGCACCGGACCTAGCGGGGGGCCGGGGGATACGCAGTATTTT,CASSTGPSGGPGDTQYF
-,TRBD2,TRBV15,TRBJ2-1,TGTGCCACCAGCAGAGATTGGGCGGGAGGGATCAATGAGCAGTTCTTC,CATSRDWAGGINEQFF
-,-,TRBV7-6,TRBJ2-3,TGTGCCAGCAGCACCTCTGGAGGCGGGATGGGTACAGATACGCAGTATTTT,CASSTSGGGMGTDTQYF
-,TRBD1,TRBV6-6,TRBJ1-2,TGTGCCAGCAGTGGGACAGGGAGTTGGGGCTACACCTTC,CASSGTGSWGYTF
-,-,TRBV30,TRBJ2-7,TGTGCCTGGAGTATGAGGGGGAGGGGGCAGTACTTC,CAWSMRGRGQYF
once,TRBD2,TRBV2,TRBJ2-5,TGTGCCAGCAGACGACTAGCGGGACTACAAGAGACCCAGTACTTC,CASRRLAGLQETQYF
-,TRBD2,TRBV5-6,TRBJ2-7,TGTGCCAGCAGCTTGGAACTAGCGGGAGTCGAGCAGTACTTC,CASSLELAGVEQYF
-,-,TRBV7-9,TRBJ2-7,TGTGCCAGCAGCCGGACGAGTGCCGAGCAGTACTTC,CASSRTSAEQYF
-,-,TRBV4-3,TRBJ1-1,TGCGCCAGCAGCCAAGGCTACGCCCGAAACACTGAAGCTTTCTTT,CASSQGYARNTEAFF
-,TRBD1,TRBV7-6,TRBJ2-2,TGTGCCAGCAGCTCGAACCCGGACAGGTTGAACACCGGGGAGCTGTTTTTT,CASSSNPDRLNTGELFF
-,TRBD2,TRBV19,TRBJ2-1,TGTGCCAGTAGCCCGGGACTAGCGGGGGACAATGAGCAGTTCTTC,CASSPGLAGDNEQFF
-,TRBD2,TRBV28,TRBJ2-1,TGTGCCAGCAGTCTCCAGCGGGGTGAGCAGTTCTTC,CASSLQRGEQFF
-,-,TRBV6-1,TRBJ1-5,TGTGCCAGCAGTGAAGCGCTGCCCCAGCATTTT,CASSEALPQHF
-,-,TRBV9,TRBJ2-3,TGTGCCAGCAGCGTAGAAGGCCGCAGGGGCGATACGCAGTATTTT,CASSVEGRRGDTQYF
-,TRBD1,TRBV9,TRBJ2-7,TGTGCCAGCAGCCCAGGGACAGGATACGAGCAGTACTTC,CASSPGTGYEQYF
once,-,TRBV19,TRBJ1-5,TGTGCCAGTAGTCCCCTGGTGGGCAGCAATCAGCCCCAGCATTTT,CASSPLVGSNQPQHF
-,-,TRBV7-2,TRBJ2-3,TGTGCCAGCAGCTTTGGCTTCGACACAGATACGCAGTATTTT,CASSFGFDTDTQYF
-,-,TRBV29-1,TRBJ2-3,TGCAGCGTTGCAAGGGGACACCGCACAGATACGCAGTATTTT,CSVARGHRTDTQYF
few,-,TRBV6-1,TRBJ2-5,TGTGCCAGCATCCGGGGGCGGCAAGAGACCCAGTACTTC,CASIRGRQETQYF